Reported below is one T cell receptor (beta chain). TCRdb's copy holds only in-frame clones and misses some; the assay was immunoSEQ multiplex PCR. The data hold 110,000 to 150,000 clones, with around three quarters observed a single time. The germline V gene encodes CDR1 SNHLY and CDR2 FYNNEI. Losses at the gene ends were 7 bases for V and 0 bases for J; bases not matched to a gene: 11. The CDR3 spans 17 residues. This record belongs to a study of cytotoxic CD8 clonotypes in ibrutinib-treated CLL. Specimen: PBMCs, collected after 12 months of ibrutinib treatment. The sequence came from a human donor with chronic lymphocytic leukemia. V is TRBV2 and J is TRBJ2-1, with TRBD2 matching over 8 bases. CDR3 loop: CASTSGSILSSYNEQFF. The DNA of the CDR3 is TGTGCCAGCACCAGCGGGAGCATACTTAGCTCCTACAATGAGCAGTTCTTC.